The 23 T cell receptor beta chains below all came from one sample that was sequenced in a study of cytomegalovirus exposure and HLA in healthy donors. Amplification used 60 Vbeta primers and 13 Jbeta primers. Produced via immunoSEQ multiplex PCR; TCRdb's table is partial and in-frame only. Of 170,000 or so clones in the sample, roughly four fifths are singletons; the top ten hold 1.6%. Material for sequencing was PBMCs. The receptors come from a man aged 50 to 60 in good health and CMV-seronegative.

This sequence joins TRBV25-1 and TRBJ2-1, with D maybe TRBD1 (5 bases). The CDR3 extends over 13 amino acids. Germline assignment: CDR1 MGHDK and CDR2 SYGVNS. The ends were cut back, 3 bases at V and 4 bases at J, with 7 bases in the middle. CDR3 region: CASSDRQYNEQFF. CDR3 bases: TGTGCCAGCAGTGATCGACAGTACAATGAGCAGTTCTTC.

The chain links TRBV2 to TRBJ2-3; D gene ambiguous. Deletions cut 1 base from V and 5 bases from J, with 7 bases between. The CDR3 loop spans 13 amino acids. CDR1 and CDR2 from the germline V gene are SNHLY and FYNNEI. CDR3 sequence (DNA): TGTGCCAGCAGTGAAGGCCCACAAGATACGCAGTATTTT. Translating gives CASSEGPQDTQYF.

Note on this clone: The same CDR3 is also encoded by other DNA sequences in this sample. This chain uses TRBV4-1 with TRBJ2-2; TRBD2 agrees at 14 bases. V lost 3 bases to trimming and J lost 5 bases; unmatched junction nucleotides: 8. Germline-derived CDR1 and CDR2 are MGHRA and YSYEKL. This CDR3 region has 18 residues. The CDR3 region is CASSQGGLAGVGTGELFF. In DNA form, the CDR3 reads TGCGCCAGCAGCCAGGGGGGACTAGCGGGAGTCGGGACCGGGGAGCTGTTTTTT.

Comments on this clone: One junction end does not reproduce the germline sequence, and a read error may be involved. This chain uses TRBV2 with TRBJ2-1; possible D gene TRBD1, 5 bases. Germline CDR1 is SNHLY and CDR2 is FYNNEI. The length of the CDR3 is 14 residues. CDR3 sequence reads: CASSGEQVVNKQFF. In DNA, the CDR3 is TGTGCCAGCAGCGGAGAACAGGTTGTCAATAAGCAGTTCTTC. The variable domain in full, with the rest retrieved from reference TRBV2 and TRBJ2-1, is EPEVTQTPSHQVTQMGQEVILRCVPISNHLYFYWYRQILGQKVEFLVSFYNNEISEKSEIFDDQFSVERPDGSNFTLKIRSTKLEDSAMYFCASSGEQVVNKQFFGPGTRLTVL.

The CDR3 DNA reads as TGTGCCAGCAGCTCCGGGACACTGAATAATGAAAAACTGTTTTTT. Residues: CASSSGTLNNEKLFF. V gene TRBV7-6 combines with J gene TRBJ1-4, with TRBD1 as a possible D gene (6 bases). There are 15 residues in the CDR3. Germline V gene lookup returns CDR1 SGHVS and CDR2 FNYEAQ. The V gene lost 4 bases and the J gene lost 4 bases, with 13 bases spanning the gap.

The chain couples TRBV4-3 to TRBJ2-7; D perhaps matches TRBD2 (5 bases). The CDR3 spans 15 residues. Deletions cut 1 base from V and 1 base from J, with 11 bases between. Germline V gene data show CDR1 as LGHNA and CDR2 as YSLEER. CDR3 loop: CASSQGRTSSYEQYF. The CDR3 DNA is TGCGCCAGCAGCCAAGGGCGTACTAGTTCCTACGAGCAGTACTTC.

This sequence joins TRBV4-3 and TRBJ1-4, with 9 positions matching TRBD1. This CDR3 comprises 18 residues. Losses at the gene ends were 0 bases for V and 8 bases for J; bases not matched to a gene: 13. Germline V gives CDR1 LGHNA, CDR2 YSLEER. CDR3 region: CASSQDVGDGTGWEKLFF. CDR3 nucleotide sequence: TGCGCCAGCAGCCAAGATGTGGGCGACGGGACAGGGTGGGAAAAACTGTTTTTT.

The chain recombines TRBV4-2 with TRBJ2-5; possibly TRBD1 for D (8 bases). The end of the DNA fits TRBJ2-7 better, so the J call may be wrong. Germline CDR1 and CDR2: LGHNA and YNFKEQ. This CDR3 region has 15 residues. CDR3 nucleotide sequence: TGTGCCAGCAGCCAAGGGGGAGGGACAGGCTACGAGCAGTACTTC. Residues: CASSQGGGTGYEQYF.

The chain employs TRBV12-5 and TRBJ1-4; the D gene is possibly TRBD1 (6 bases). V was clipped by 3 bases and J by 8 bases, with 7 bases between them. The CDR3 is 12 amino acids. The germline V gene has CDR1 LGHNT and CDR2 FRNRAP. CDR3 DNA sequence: TGTGCTAGTGGTTTAAGGGGGGAAAAACTGTTTTTT. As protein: CASGLRGEKLFF.

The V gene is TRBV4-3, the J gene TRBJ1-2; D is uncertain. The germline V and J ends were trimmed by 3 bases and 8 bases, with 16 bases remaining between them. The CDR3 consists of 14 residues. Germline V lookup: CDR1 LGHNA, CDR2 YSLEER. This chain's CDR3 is CASSHPNRDRGYTF. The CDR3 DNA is TGCGCCAGCAGCCACCCAAACAGAGATCGCGGCTACACCTTC.

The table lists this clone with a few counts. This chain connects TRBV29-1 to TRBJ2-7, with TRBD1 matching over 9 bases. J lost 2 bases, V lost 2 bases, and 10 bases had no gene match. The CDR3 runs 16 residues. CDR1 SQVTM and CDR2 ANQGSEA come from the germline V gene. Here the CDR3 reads CSVERLLRTGAYEQYF. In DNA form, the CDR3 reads TGCAGCGTTGAAAGGTTGCTTAGGACAGGGGCCTACGAGCAGTACTTC.

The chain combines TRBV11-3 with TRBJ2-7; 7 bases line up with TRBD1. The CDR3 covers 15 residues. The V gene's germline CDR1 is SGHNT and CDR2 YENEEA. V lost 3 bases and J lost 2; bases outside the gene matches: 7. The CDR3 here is CASSLGKQGTYEQYF. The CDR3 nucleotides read TGTGCCAGCAGCTTGGGAAAACAGGGGACCTACGAGCAGTACTTC.

The CDR3 nucleotides read TGCGCCAGCGGAGAACTAGCCTACGAGCAGTACTTC. It translates to CASGELAYEQYF. The rearrangement joins TRBV5-1 to TRBJ2-7, with D perhaps TRBD2 (5 bases). Germline CDR1 and CDR2: SGHRS and YFSETQ. The V end was cut by 7 bases, the J end by 2 bases, with 10 bases between. This CDR3 is 12 amino acids long.

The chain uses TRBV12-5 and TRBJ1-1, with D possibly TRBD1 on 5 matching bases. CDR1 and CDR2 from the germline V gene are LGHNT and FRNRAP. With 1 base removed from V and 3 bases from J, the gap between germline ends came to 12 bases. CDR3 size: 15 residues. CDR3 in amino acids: CASGLAPGGYTEAFF. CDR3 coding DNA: TGTGCTAGTGGTTTGGCACCGGGGGGGTACACTGAAGCTTTCTTT.

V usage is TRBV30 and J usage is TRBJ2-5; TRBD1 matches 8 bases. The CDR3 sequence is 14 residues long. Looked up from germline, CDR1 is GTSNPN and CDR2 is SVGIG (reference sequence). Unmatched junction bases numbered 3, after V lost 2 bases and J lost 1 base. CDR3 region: CAWSRDRLQETQYF. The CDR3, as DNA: TGTGCCTGGAGTCGGGACAGGCTCCAAGAGACCCAGTACTTC.

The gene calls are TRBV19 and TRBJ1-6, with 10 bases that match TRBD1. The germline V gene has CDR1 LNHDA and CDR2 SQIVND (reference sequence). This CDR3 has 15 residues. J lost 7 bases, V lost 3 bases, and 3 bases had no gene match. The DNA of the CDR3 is TGTGCCAGTAGTATGGGGGACAGGGGAAATTCACCCCTCCACTTT. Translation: CASSMGDRGNSPLHF.

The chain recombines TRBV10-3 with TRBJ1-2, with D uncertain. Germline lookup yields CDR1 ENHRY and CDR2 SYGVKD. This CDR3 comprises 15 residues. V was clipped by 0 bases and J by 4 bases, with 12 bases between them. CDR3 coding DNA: TGTGCCATCAGTGAGTCGATAATCAGCGGCTATGGCTACACCTTC. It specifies CAISESIISGYGYTF.

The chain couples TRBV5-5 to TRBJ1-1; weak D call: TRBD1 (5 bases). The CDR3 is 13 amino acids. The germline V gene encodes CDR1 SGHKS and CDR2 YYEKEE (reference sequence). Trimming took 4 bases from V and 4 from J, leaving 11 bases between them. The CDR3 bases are TGTGCCAGCAGCCGCGGGGGGAGCACTGAAGCTTTCTTT. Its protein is CASSRGGSTEAFF.

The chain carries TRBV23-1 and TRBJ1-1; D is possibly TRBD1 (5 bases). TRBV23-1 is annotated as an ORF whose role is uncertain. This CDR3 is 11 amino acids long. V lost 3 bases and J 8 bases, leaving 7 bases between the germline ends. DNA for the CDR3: TGCGCCAGCAGTCACCCAGGGGAAGCTTTCTTT. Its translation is CASSHPGEAFF.

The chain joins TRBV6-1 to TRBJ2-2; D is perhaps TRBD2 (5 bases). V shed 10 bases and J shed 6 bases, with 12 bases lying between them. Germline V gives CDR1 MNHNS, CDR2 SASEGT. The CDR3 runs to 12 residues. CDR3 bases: TGTGCCACCGGGGTCGTAGCCGGGGAGCTGTTTTTT. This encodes CATGVVAGELFF.

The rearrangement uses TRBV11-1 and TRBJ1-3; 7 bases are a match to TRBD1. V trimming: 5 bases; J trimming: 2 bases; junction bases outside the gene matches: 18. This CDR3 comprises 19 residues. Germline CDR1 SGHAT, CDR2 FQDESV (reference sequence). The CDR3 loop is CASSPYVTGEITPGNTIYF. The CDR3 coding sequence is TGTGCCAGCAGCCCTTACGTCACAGGGGAAATAACTCCTGGAAACACCATATATTTT.

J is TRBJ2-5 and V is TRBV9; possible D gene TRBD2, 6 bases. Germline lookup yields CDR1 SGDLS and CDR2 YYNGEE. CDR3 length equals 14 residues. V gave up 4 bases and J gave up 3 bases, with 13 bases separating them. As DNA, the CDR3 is TGTGCCAGCAGCCGGGGGACTTTCAAAGAGACCCAGTACTTC. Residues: CASSRGTFKETQYF.

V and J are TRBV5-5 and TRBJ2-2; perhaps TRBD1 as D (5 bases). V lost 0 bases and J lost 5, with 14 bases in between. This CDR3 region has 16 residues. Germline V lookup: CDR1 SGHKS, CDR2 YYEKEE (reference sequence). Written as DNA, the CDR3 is TGTGCCAGCAGCTTGGGAGTCAGGGTGGAGACCGGGGAGCTGTTTTTT. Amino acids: CASSLGVRVETGELFF.